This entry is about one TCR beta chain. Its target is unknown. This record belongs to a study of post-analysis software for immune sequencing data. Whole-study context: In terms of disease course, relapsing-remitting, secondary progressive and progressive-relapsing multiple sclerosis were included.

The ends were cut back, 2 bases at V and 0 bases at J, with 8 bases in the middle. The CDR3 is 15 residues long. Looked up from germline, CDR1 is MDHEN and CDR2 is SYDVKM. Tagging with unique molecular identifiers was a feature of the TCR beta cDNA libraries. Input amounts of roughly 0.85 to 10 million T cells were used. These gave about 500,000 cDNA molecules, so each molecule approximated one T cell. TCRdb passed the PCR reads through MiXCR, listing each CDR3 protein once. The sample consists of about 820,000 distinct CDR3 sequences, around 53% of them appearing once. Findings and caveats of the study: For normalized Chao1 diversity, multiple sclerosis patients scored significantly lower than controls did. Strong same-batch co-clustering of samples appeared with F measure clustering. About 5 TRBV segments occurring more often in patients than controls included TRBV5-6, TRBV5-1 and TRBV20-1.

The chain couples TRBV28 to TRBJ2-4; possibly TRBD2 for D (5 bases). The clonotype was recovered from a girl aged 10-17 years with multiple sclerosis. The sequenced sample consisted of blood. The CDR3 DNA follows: TGTGCCAGCAGTTTAGTAGGACTAGCCAAAAACATTCAGTACTTC. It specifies CASSLVGLAKNIQYF. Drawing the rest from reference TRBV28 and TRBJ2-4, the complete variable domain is DVKVTQSSRYLVKRTGEKVFLECVQDMDHENMFWYRQDPGLGLRLIYFSYDVKMKEKGDIPEGYSVSREKKERFSLILESASTNQTSMYLCASSLVGLAKNIQYFGAGTRLSVL.